The 29 T cell receptor beta chains below all came from one sample that was sequenced in a study of blood T cell repertoires in COVID-19. Libraries were prepared by immunoSEQ multiplex PCR; TCRdb keeps only in-frame clonotypes and omits some of them. The profile shows under 500,000 clones, around 89% of them singletons. Sequenced material: peripheral blood. The receptor source for this set is a woman aged 25 to 39 with acute or convalescent COVID-19.

The chain links TRBV4-2 to TRBJ1-6, with 11 bases that match TRBD1. CDR3 length: 20 amino acids. CDR1 LGHNA and CDR2 YNFKEQ come from the germline V gene. V trimming: 6 bases; J trimming: 0 bases; junction bases outside the gene matches: 13. CDR3 nucleotide sequence: TGTGCCAGCAGTCTCGGTGCGGGACAGGGGGACCTCTCCTATAATTCACCCCTCCACTTT. Its protein is CASSLGAGQGDLSYNSPLHF.

This clone came up once. The rearrangement uses TRBV3-1 (or the pseudogene TRBV3-2) and TRBJ2-7, with TRBD1 identical over 8 bases. Losses at the gene ends were 2 bases for V and 4 bases for J; bases not matched to a gene: 1. Germline CDR1 LGHDT, CDR2 YNNKEL (reference sequence). The CDR3 is 13 residues long. The CDR3 bases are TGTGCCAGCAGCCAAAACAGGGGGTACGAGCAGTACTTC. Its protein is CASSQNRGYEQYF.

A few counts support this clone. V gene TRBV9 combines with J gene TRBJ1-6, with 8 positions matching TRBD1. Trimming at V came to 3 bases and at J to 7 bases, leaving 3 bases not matched to a gene. The CDR3 contains 14 residues. Germline V gene sequence: CDR1 SGDLS, CDR2 YYNGEE. The DNA of the CDR3 is TGTGCCAGCAGCGCACAGGGGGGAAATTCACCCCTCCACTTT. Protein: CASSAQGGNSPLHF. Together with reference TRBV9 and TRBJ1-6, the CDR3 gives the full variable domain: DSGVTQTPKHLITATGQRVTLRCSPRSGDLSVYWYQQSLDQGLQFLIQYYNGEERAKGNILERFSAQQFPDLHSELNLSSLELGDSALYFCASSAQGGNSPLHFGNGTRLTVT.

The chain links TRBV10-3 to TRBJ1-5; D is perhaps TRBD1 (6 bases). The CDR3 runs 18 residues. Germline CDR1 is ENHRY and CDR2 is SYGVKD. Trimming stripped 3 bases from V and 0 bases from J, with 18 bases between. CDR3 nucleotide sequence: TGTGCCATCAGTGACGAACACTCCTACAGGGTTAGCAATCAGCCCCAGCATTTT. Translating gives CAISDEHSYRVSNQPQHF.

J is TRBJ2-1 and V is TRBV6-1; possibly TRBD2 for D (5 bases). V gave up 3 bases and J gave up 0 bases, with 21 bases separating them. The CDR3 length is 19 residues. The germline gives CDR1 MNHNS, CDR2 SASEGT. The CDR3 DNA reads as TGTGCCAGCAGTGACCCCAGCGGATATCCTTTAAGCTCCTACAATGAGCAGTTCTTC. The encoded protein is CASSDPSGYPLSSYNEQFF.

This clone was picked up one time. V and J are TRBV27 and TRBJ2-5; 16 nucleotides align to TRBD2. Germline loops: CDR1 MNHEY, CDR2 SMNVEV (reference sequence). The CDR3 contains 20 residues. The V segment lost 2 bases and the J segment 5 bases; nucleotides outside the gene matches: 14. CDR3 DNA: TGTGCCAGCAGTTTAGCCCCTGGGACTAGCGGGGGGGCTAGGGCGGAGACCCAGTACTTC. Its protein is CASSLAPGTSGGARAETQYF.

This sequence joins TRBV28 and TRBJ2-1; TRBD2 agrees at 8 bases. Germline values: CDR1 MDHEN, CDR2 SYDVKM. V was clipped by 6 bases and J by 5 bases; unmatched bases: 6. The CDR3 has 14 amino acids. The CDR3 DNA follows: TGTGCCAGCAGGAGCGGGGGCCCACACAATGAGCAGTTCTTC. This gives the protein CASRSGGPHNEQFF.

This chain uses TRBV10-2 with TRBJ2-3; 8 bases line up with TRBD2. V lost 2 bases to trimming and J lost 5 bases; unmatched junction nucleotides: 15. CDR3 size: 18 residues. Germline loops: CDR1 WSHSY, CDR2 SAAADI. This CDR3 is CASSEPYSGGPNRDTQYF. The CDR3 region has the DNA TGCGCCAGCAGTGAGCCTTACTCGGGGGGGCCGAATAGAGATACGCAGTATTTT.

The chain uses TRBV5-1 and TRBJ2-5; possible D gene TRBD1, 6 bases. Germline CDR1 and CDR2: SGHRS and YFSETQ. This CDR3 region has 14 residues. The V gene lost 0 bases and the J gene lost 2 bases, with 8 bases spanning the gap. The DNA for the CDR3 is TGCGCCAGCAGCTTGGTAACAGGGCAAGAGACCCAGTACTTC. Protein: CASSLVTGQETQYF.

On this clone: The sample contains more than one DNA sequence encoding this CDR3. The rearrangement uses TRBV6-5 and TRBJ1-6; D gene ambiguous. The CDR3 spans 14 residues. In germline, CDR1 is MNHEY, CDR2 SVGAGI. Trimming left V 5 bases short and J 4 bases short, with 9 bases between. DNA for the CDR3: TGTGCCAGCAGTAGCGGACCTTATAATTCACCCCTCCACTTT. Encoded protein: CASSSGPYNSPLHF.

V gene TRBV9 combines with J gene TRBJ2-3; possibly TRBD2 for D (6 bases). V lost 0 bases to trimming and J lost 6 bases, with 11 bases between them. There are 14 residues in the CDR3. The germline V gene encodes CDR1 SGDLS and CDR2 YYNGEE. This chain's CDR3 is CASSVATGGDTQYF. DNA of the CDR3: TGTGCCAGCAGCGTAGCTACAGGAGGGGATACGCAGTATTTT.

V usage is TRBV29-1 and J usage is TRBJ2-5; D not resolved. The V end was cut by 1 base, the J end by 3 bases, with 9 bases between. Germline assignment: CDR1 SQVTM and CDR2 ANQGSEA. This CDR3 comprises 13 residues. CDR3 nucleotides: TGCAGCGTTGAAGGGCGGCAAAAAGAGACCCAGTACTTC. It translates to CSVEGRQKETQYF.

The chain uses TRBV4-1 and TRBJ2-1; 12 nucleotides agree with TRBD2. Germline values: CDR1 MGHRA, CDR2 YSYEKL. Trimming took 1 base from V and 8 from J; bases not matched to a gene: 9. The CDR3 totals 17 residues. The CDR3 protein is CASSQASGGAKWDEQFF. For the CDR3, the DNA is TGCGCCAGCAGCCAAGCTAGCGGGGGGGCTAAGTGGGATGAGCAGTTCTTC.

The chain links TRBV3-1 (or the pseudogene TRBV3-2) to TRBJ1-3; a possible D gene is TRBD1 (5 bases). The germline CDR1 and CDR2 sequences are LGHDT and YNNKEL (reference sequence). V lost 0 bases to trimming and J lost 0 bases, with 6 bases between them. This CDR3 is built from 15 residues. The CDR3 is CASSQDRASGNTIYF. CDR3 in DNA: TGTGCCAGCAGCCAAGACAGGGCCTCTGGAAACACCATATATTTT.

V gene TRBV7-9 combines with J gene TRBJ2-1; the D gene is possibly TRBD1 (6 bases). CDR1 and CDR2 from the germline V gene are SEHNR and FQNEAQ (reference sequence). CDR3 length: 13 amino acids. Trimming left V 3 bases short and J 6 bases short, with 9 bases between. For the CDR3, the DNA is TGTGCCAGCAGCTTCCCGGACAGCAATGAGCAGTTCTTC. Residues: CASSFPDSNEQFF. Together with reference TRBV7-9 and TRBJ2-1, the CDR3 gives the full variable domain: DTGVSQNPRHKITKRGQNVTFRCDPISEHNRLYWYRQTLGQGPEFLTYFQNEAQLEKSRLLSDRFSAERPKGSFSTLEIQRTEQGDSAMYLCASSFPDSNEQFFGPGTRLTVL.

Points on this clone: Other DNA variants within this sample encode the same CDR3. This chain uses TRBV28 with TRBJ1-5, with 8 bases matching TRBD1. Germline CDR1 is MDHEN and CDR2 is SYDVKM. V shed 6 bases, J shed 7 bases, and the junction held 8 bases outside the gene matches. The CDR3 covers 14 residues. DNA for the CDR3: TGTGCCAGCAGCCCTACAGGGGGAGTGCAGCCCCAGCATTTT. It yields the protein CASSPTGGVQPQHF.

This clone was counted once. The chain couples TRBV5-4 to TRBJ1-2; no definite D call. CDR1 is SGHNT, CDR2 YYREEE, per germline (reference sequence). Trimming took 4 bases from V and 5 from J, leaving 9 bases between them. The CDR3 sequence is 12 residues long. CDR3 loop: CASSDYTYGYTF. The DNA of the CDR3 is TGTGCCAGCAGCGATTATACTTATGGCTACACCTTC.

The V gene is TRBV10-3, the J gene TRBJ2-1, with 9 bases fitting TRBD1. Trimming cost V 10 bases and J 6 bases; bases outside gene matches: 4. In germline, CDR1 is ENHRY, CDR2 SYGVKD. The CDR3 length is 12 residues. Here the CDR3 reads CATGTGINEQFF. The CDR3 DNA sequence: TGTGCCACCGGGACAGGGATCAATGAGCAGTTCTTC.

The chain employs TRBV19 and TRBJ2-2; weak D call: TRBD2 (6 bases). Between the trimmed V and J ends, which lost 8 bases and 2 bases, there was a span of 9 bases. The V gene's germline CDR1 is LNHDA and CDR2 SQIVND (reference sequence). The CDR3 contains 13 residues. CDR3 in DNA: TGTGCCAGTCGGGGGACCAACACCGGGGAGCTGTTTTTT. Its protein product is CASRGTNTGELFF. Using reference TRBV19 and TRBJ2-2 for the parts outside the CDR3, the full variable domain is DGGITQSPKYLFRKEGQNVTLSCEQNLNHDAMYWYRQDPGQGLRLIYYSQIVNDFQKGDIAEGYSVSREKKESFPLTVTSAQKNPTAFYLCASRGTNTGELFFGEGSRLTVL.

J is TRBJ2-7 and V is TRBV6-1, with D maybe TRBD2 (7 bases). CDR1 and CDR2 from the germline V gene are MNHNS and SASEGT. This CDR3 has 15 residues. Trimming removed 0 bases at V and 4 bases at J, with 13 bases between. CDR3 DNA sequence: TGTGCCAGCAGTGAAGCGGGGGGGGCCCTTTACGAGCAGTACTTC. Translating it yields CASSEAGGALYEQYF.

CDR3: CSASIQGYSTGYTF. CDR3 coding DNA: TGCAGTGCTAGTATACAGGGGTATTCGACTGGCTACACCTTC. The chain couples TRBV20-1 to TRBJ1-2; 7 bases map to TRBD1. CDR1 is DFQATT and CDR2 is SNEGSKA in the germline V gene (reference sequence). J was trimmed by 7 bases and V by 3 bases; bases with no gene match: 11. The CDR3 runs 14 residues.

V and J are TRBV19 and TRBJ2-5; 7 bases agree with TRBD2. The CDR3 is 12 residues long. Germline CDR1 and CDR2: LNHDA and SQIVND (reference sequence). Unmatched junction bases numbered 4, after V lost 10 bases and J lost 2 bases. CDR3 amino acids: CATAGEQETQYF. CDR3 DNA: TGTGCCACCGCGGGAGAACAAGAGACCCAGTACTTC.

The chain links TRBV19 to TRBJ2-5, with 8 bases aligning to TRBD2. Germline V gene sequence: CDR1 LNHDA, CDR2 SQIVND (reference sequence). V lost 7 bases and J lost 4; bases outside the gene matches: 8. The CDR3 runs 14 residues. CDR3 sequence reads: CASMVRGGRETQYF. The CDR3 DNA follows: TGTGCCAGTATGGTTCGGGGGGGACGAGAGACCCAGTACTTC.

This rearrangement joins TRBV30 to TRBJ2-7; D possibly corresponds to TRBD2 (7 bases). Germline loops: CDR1 GTSNPN, CDR2 SVGIG (reference sequence). V was clipped by 3 bases and J by 6 bases, with 18 bases between them. The CDR3 spans 14 residues. CDR3 sequence: CAWRGGGSSLEQYF. The CDR3, as DNA: TGTGCCTGGAGGGGAGGGGGTAGTTCCCTCGAGCAGTACTTC.

This rearrangement joins TRBV5-1 to TRBJ2-1; 11 positions agree with TRBD2. V shed 3 bases, J shed 5 bases, and the junction held 13 bases outside the gene matches. The CDR3 loop spans 18 amino acids. From germline, CDR1 is SGHRS and CDR2 YFSETQ. The CDR3 is CASSSFGPSSGGNNEQFF. Written as DNA, the CDR3 is TGCGCCAGCAGCTCCTTCGGGCCCTCTAGCGGGGGGAACAATGAGCAGTTCTTC.

V is TRBV18 and J is TRBJ1-5; 8 bases are a match to TRBD1. The V gene end was trimmed by 3 bases and the J gene end by 4 bases; junction bases not matched to a gene: 5. CDR3 size: 15 residues. CDR1 and CDR2 from the germline V gene are KGHSH and LQKENI. The CDR3 reads CASSPTGTGNQPQHF. For the CDR3, the DNA is TGTGCCAGCTCACCTACCGGGACAGGTAATCAGCCCCAGCATTTT.

The chain couples TRBV9 to TRBJ1-4, with no clear D. The ends were cut back, 6 bases at V and 3 bases at J, with 12 bases in the middle. CDR3 length equals 14 residues. The V gene's germline CDR1 is SGDLS and CDR2 YYNGEE. CDR3 residues: CASNRRGSNEKLFF. DNA for the CDR3: TGTGCCAGCAACAGACGGGGTTCTAATGAAAAACTGTTTTTT.

The chain couples TRBV19 to TRBJ2-7; TRBD2 aligns across 10 bases. The germline CDR1 and CDR2 sequences are LNHDA and SQIVND (reference sequence). Trimming took 6 bases from V and 1 from J; bases not matched to a gene: 6. This CDR3 comprises 15 residues. The CDR3 is CASRISSGGSYEQYF. The CDR3, as DNA: TGTGCCAGTAGGATCAGTAGCGGGGGGTCCTACGAGCAGTACTTC.

The gene calls are TRBV12-3 or TRBV12-4 and TRBJ1-1; no definite D call. V shed 3 bases and J shed 1 base, with 6 bases lying between them. The CDR3 has 13 amino acids. The CDR3 nucleotides read TGTGCCAGCAGTTTGGAGGAGAACACTGAAGCTTTCTTT. As protein: CASSLEENTEAFF.